This T cell receptor beta chain was captured in a study of blood T cells in healthy people across ages. Regarding the study as a whole: Estimates of diversity drawn from one million T cells were considered underestimates.

Then a second PCR, running roughly 7 to 12 cycles, was carried out with a sample-barcoded 5' primer and a J-beta primer mix. TCRdb recomputed calls from the 5' RACE reads with MiXCR, one row per CDR3 protein. The sample carries 850,000 or so distinct CDR3 sequences, 29% recorded once. The ends were cut back, 4 bases at V and 5 bases at J, with 19 bases in the middle. CDR1 and CDR2 (germline): SGHKS, YYEKEE (reference sequence). CDR3 size: 17 residues. Concerning this clonotype: Its target is not known.

The chain couples TRBV5-5 to TRBJ1-6, with D perhaps matching TRBD1 (6 bases). The TCR originated in a woman of 80 years or more in good health. The sample taken for sequencing was blood. The CDR3 here is CASSLLGGADHNSPLHF. DNA of the CDR3: TGTGCCAGCAGCCTTCTGGGGGGCGCTGATCATAATTCACCCCTCCACTTT.